This T cell receptor (beta chain) emerged from a study of blood T cell repertoires in COVID-19 (dated by TCRdb to about 2020). Regarding the research as a whole: The collaborator samples originated in the United States, Italy and Spain and spanned the acute and convalescent phases of COVID-19. The material from the prospective study consisted of cDNA or gDNA derived from T cells, B-cell-depleted T cells, or PBMCs. Deeply sampled blood TCRbeta repertoires from subjects exposed to, actively infected with, or recovered from COVID-19 were included in the dataset. The repertoires were made available in a free public database intended to serve as a resource for research on the immune response to SARS-CoV-2. Samples came from the ongoing ImmuneRACE study (first 160 participants) plus 1,254 subjects from 6 global collaborators. The sample metadata nearly always contained a de-identified subject ID, COVID-19 status, age in years and sex. HLA class I and class II types, where available, came from metadata supplied by the sample provider rather than from assay-based typing.

Whole blood was collected in K2EDTA tubes by collaborating institutions according to the institutions' own protocols. For TCRbeta analysis, collaborators shipped samples in one of three forms: frozen whole blood, isolated PBMCs, or DNA extracted from either of those sample types. The paper's findings and limits, for the study overall: The amount of clinical and demographic metadata varied by source and participant and was provided uncurated.

This clone occurred once. What this receptor recognizes is not known. The record has no base qualities; no much larger clone is one base away. TCRbeta CDR3 regions were amplified from genomic DNA by means of the immunoSEQ Assay, a bias-controlled multiplex PCR. For the original study's pipeline: The number of nucleated cells in each sample was estimated by amplification of reference gene primers within the assay. To quantify the absolute abundance of each unique TCRbeta CDR3 rearrangement, sequence reads were collapsed and filtered. For each sample, productive Simpson clonality was calculated by taking the square root of Simpson's diversity index across productive rearrangements. TCRdb retrieved this table from immuneACCESS and kept in-frame rearrangements only. Not all clones are present; in checked studies, unresolved V genes account for under half, and no reason is known for the remainder. V and J calls and clone size are those listed in that table; D and trimming were worked out from the DNA. For this sample there are 150,000 to 200,000 clones; around 90% appear just once. The top ten clones comprise 15% to 20% of the sample.

The sequence was collected from a man in his 60s with active or convalescent COVID-19. The sequencing sample was made of peripheral blood.

The DNA reads as follows: TGTGCCAGCAGCCTCGACAGGGGGCGCGTTTCCGGGGAGCTGTTTTTT. Translated, this gives CASSLDRGRVSGELFF. The rearrangement combines TRBV14 with TRBJ2-2, with TRBD1 identical over 10 junction bases. Taken from cysteine to phenylalanine, the CDR3 has 16 residues. Of all the DNA, just the CDR3 is kept, 48 bases in frame from base 1. Based on the germline V gene, the CDR1 and CDR2 sequences are SGHDN and FVKESK. V is cut back by 4 bases and J by 6 bases, with 8 bases in the junction unmatched.